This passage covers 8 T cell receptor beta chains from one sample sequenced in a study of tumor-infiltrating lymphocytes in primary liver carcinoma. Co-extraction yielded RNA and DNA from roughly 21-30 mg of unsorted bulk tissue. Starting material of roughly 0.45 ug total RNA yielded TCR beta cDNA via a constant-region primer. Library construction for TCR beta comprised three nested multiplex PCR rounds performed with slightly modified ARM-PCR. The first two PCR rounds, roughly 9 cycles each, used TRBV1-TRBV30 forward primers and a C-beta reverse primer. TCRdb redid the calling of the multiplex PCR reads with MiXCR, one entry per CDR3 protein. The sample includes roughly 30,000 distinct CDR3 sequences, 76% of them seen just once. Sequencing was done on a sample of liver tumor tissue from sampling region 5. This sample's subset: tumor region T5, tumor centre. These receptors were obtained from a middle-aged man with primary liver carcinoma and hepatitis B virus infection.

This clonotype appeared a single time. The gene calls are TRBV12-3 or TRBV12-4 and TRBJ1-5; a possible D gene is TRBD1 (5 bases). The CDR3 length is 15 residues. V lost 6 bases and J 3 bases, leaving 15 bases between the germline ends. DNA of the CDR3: TGTGCCAGCAGCCCAGAGCAGGGTTACAATCAGCCCCAGCATTTT. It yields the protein CASSPEQGYNQPQHF.

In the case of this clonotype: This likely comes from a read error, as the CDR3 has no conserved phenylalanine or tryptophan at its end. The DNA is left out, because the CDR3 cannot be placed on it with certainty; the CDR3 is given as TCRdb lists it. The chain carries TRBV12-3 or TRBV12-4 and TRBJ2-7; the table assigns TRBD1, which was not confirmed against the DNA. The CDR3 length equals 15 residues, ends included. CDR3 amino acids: CASSFGQGANYEQCS.

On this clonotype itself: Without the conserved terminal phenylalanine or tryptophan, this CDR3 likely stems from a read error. CDR3 DNA sequence: TGTGCCAGCAGTCTAGCGGGAGAGAATTACGAGCAGTACTCC. It encodes CASSLAGENYEQYS. This chain links TRBV12-3 or TRBV12-4 with TRBJ2-7; 10 nucleotides align to TRBD2. This CDR3 comprises 14 residues.

The CDR3 loop is CAIRHISGANTDTQYF. DNA of the CDR3: TGTGCCATCAGGCACATTAGCGGGGCAAACACAGATACGCAGTATTTT. V is TRBV10-3 and J is TRBJ2-3, with TRBD2 matching 8 bases. The CDR3 has 16 residues. CDR1 is ENHRY, CDR2 SYGVKD, per germline. V lost 6 bases, J lost 2 bases, and 10 bases stayed unmatched.

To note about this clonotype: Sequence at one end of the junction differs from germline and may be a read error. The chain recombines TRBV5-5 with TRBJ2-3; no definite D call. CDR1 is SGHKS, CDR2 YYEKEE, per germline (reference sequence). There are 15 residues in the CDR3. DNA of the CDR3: TGTGCCAGCAGAGGGTCCGACACCTACACAGATACACAGTATTTT. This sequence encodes CASRGSDTYTDTQYF.

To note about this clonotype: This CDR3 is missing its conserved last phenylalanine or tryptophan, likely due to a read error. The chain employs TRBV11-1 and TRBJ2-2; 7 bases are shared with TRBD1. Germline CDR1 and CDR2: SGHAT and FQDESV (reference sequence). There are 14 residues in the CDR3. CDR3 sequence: CASSFTGATGELFS. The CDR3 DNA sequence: TGTGCCAGCAGCTTTACAGGGGCTACCGGGGAACTGTTTTCT.

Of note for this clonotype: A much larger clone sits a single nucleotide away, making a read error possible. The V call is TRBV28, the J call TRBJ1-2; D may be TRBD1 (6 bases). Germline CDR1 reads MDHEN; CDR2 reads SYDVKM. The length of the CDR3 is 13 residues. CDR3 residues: CPSSSGQSYGYTF. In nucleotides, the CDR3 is TGTCCCAGCAGTTCCGGACAGAGCTATGGCTACACCTTC.

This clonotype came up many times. The chain's CDR3 is CASSLAPSGTVYNEQFF. The CDR3 DNA reads as TGCGCCAGCAGCTTGGCCCCTAGCGGTACCGTATACAATGAGCAGTTCTTC. This chain joins TRBV5-1 and TRBJ2-1, with 7 positions matching TRBD2. Trimming at V came to 0 bases and at J to 4 bases, leaving 10 bases not matched to a gene. This CDR3 spans 17 amino acids. Germline loops: CDR1 SGHRS, CDR2 YFSETQ.